One and the same sample provided the 22 T cell receptor beta chains below, sequenced in a study of T cell changes during pregnancy in multiple sclerosis. Profiled with immunoSEQ multiplex PCR; TCRdb holds only in-frame clones, not every one. The repertoire holds over 35,000 clones, about 94% seen once, with roughly 8.1% in the top ten. The source material was CD8+ T cells from peripheral blood mononuclear cells, sampled in the third trimester of pregnancy. The receptor set was obtained from a female donor with multiple sclerosis, enrolled in a pregnancy study.

This sequence joins TRBV7-2 and TRBJ2-5; TRBD2 matches at 9 bases. Germline V lookup: CDR1 SGHTA, CDR2 FQGNSA. V lost 5 bases, J lost 5 bases, and 6 bases stayed unmatched. The CDR3 runs 14 residues. The CDR3: CASSLTSGRETQYF. The CDR3 DNA follows: TGTGCCAGCAGCCTGACTAGCGGACGTGAGACCCAGTACTTC.

This chain links TRBV19 with TRBJ2-1, with 8 bases matching TRBD2. With V trimmed by 8 bases and J by 0 bases, 9 bases remained unmatched. The CDR3 has 16 amino acids. Germline V gene data show CDR1 as LNHDA and CDR2 as SQIVND (reference sequence). CDR3 sequence reads: CASAPLAGSSYNEQFF. The CDR3 DNA is TGTGCCAGTGCACCTTTAGCGGGGAGCTCCTACAATGAGCAGTTCTTC.

This sequence joins TRBV12-5 and TRBJ2-1, with 8 bases fitting TRBD1. The ends lost 5 bases at V and 4 bases at J; junction bases unmatched: 7. The CDR3 length is 15 residues. Germline lookup yields CDR1 LGHNT and CDR2 FRNRAP. CDR3 sequence reads: CASGPGQGKYNEQFF. The CDR3 DNA follows: TGTGCTAGTGGTCCCGGACAGGGAAAATACAATGAGCAGTTCTTC.

This chain links TRBV19 with TRBJ1-1, with a weak D call TRBD1 (5 bases). V was pared by 2 bases and J by 0 bases, with 10 bases between. The CDR3 consists of 15 residues. The germline V gene has CDR1 LNHDA and CDR2 SQIVND (reference sequence). The DNA of the CDR3 is TGTGCCAGTAGTATACGGGCAGGGATGAACACTGAAGCTTTCTTT. Its translation is CASSIRAGMNTEAFF.

The chain employs TRBV27 and TRBJ1-2; D not resolved. The CDR3 consists of 18 residues. The germline V gene encodes CDR1 MNHEY and CDR2 SMNVEV (reference sequence). The germline V and J ends were trimmed by 1 base and 7 bases, with 25 bases remaining between them. CDR3: CASSLYGGFNAGGFGYTF. CDR3 nucleotide sequence: TGTGCCAGCAGTTTATATGGAGGTTTTAATGCCGGTGGGTTTGGCTACACCTTC.

This chain's CDR3 is CASRTGASGSNQPQHF. DNA for the CDR3: TGTGCCAGCCGGACAGGGGCGTCGGGTAGCAATCAGCCCCAGCATTTT. V and J are TRBV27 and TRBJ1-5; 9 bases align to TRBD1. CDR1 and CDR2 (germline): MNHEY, SMNVEV (reference sequence). Trimming cost V 8 bases and J 0 bases; bases outside gene matches: 8. The CDR3 is 16 amino acids.

The chain employs TRBV5-8 and TRBJ1-1; D is possibly TRBD1 (5 bases). The CDR3 is 14 amino acids. V was cut by 2 bases and J by 6 bases, with 14 bases left in between. Germline loops: CDR1 SGHTS, CDR2 YDEGEE. CDR3 region: CASSLAGWRAEAFF. The DNA for the CDR3 is TGTGCCAGCAGCTTAGCAGGGTGGAGGGCTGAAGCTTTCTTT.

This sequence joins TRBV27 and TRBJ2-1; 11 bases match TRBD2. Germline values: CDR1 MNHEY, CDR2 SMNVEV (reference sequence). V gave up 5 bases and J gave up 6 bases; unmatched junction bases: 9. This CDR3 is 16 amino acids long. CDR3 amino acids: CASSPIAGGPGNEQFF. CDR3 sequence (DNA): TGTGCCAGCAGTCCAATAGCGGGAGGGCCAGGCAATGAGCAGTTCTTC.

This chain joins TRBV6-1 and TRBJ2-7; the D gene is possibly TRBD2 (5 bases). Germline V CDR1 and CDR2: MNHNS, SASEGT. V lost 5 bases to trimming and J lost 1 base, with 15 bases between them. The CDR3 spans 15 residues. CDR3 DNA sequence: TGTGCCAGCAGTCGAGGAGAACTAGGGTCCTACGAGCAGTACTTC. It encodes CASSRGELGSYEQYF.

The chain joins TRBV2 to TRBJ2-1; D uncertain. The CDR3 covers 10 residues. V gave up 4 bases and J gave up 10 bases, with 5 bases separating them. The V gene's germline CDR1 is SNHLY and CDR2 FYNNEI. The CDR3 loop is CASSVLEQFF. CDR3 DNA: TGTGCCAGCAGTGTCCTAGAGCAGTTCTTC.

The chain links TRBV18 to TRBJ2-7; the match to TRBD2 covers 12 bases. The V and J ends lost 1 base and 3 bases, in that order; junction bases with no gene match: 7. CDR3 length: 17 residues. CDR1 and CDR2 from the germline V gene are KGHSH and LQKENI. The CDR3 here is CASSPRGLAGVLYEQYF. The CDR3 region has the DNA TGTGCCAGCTCACCACGGGGACTAGCGGGTGTCCTCTACGAGCAGTACTTC.

This clone was counted a single time. V is TRBV7-8 and J is TRBJ2-1; the match to TRBD2 covers 8 bases. This CDR3 is built from 17 residues. Per germline, CDR1 SGHVS and CDR2 FQNEAQ. V was clipped by 4 bases and J by 10 bases; unmatched bases: 18. CDR3 nucleotides: TGTGCCAGCAGCTACCTACAAGAGGGACTAGATAATGAAGAGCAGTTCTTC. Translated, it gives CASSYLQEGLDNEEQFF. Full variable domain (outside the CDR3, taken from reference TRBV7-8 and TRBJ2-1): GAGVSQSPRYKVAKRGQDVALRCDPISGHVSLFWYQQALGQGPEFLTYFQNEAQLDKSGLPSDRFFAERPEGSVSTLKIQRTQQEDSAVYLCASSYLQEGLDNEEQFFGPGTRLTVL.

The CDR3 sequence: CASGLGGAYNEQFF. Here the CDR3 DNA reads TGTGCTAGTGGTTTGGGGGGGGCCTACAATGAGCAGTTCTTC. This chain joins TRBV12-5 and TRBJ2-1, with D maybe TRBD2 (6 bases). The germline V gene has CDR1 LGHNT and CDR2 FRNRAP. This CDR3 comprises 14 residues. Trimming left V 1 base short and J 2 bases short, with 6 bases between.

The chain has TRBV25-1 and TRBJ2-1, with D possibly matching TRBD1 (8 bases). The CDR3 runs to 15 residues. The germline CDR1 and CDR2 sequences are MGHDK and SYGVNS. The germline V and J ends were trimmed by 6 bases and 4 bases, with 16 bases remaining between them. Here the CDR3 reads CASRTDREGYNEQFF. The CDR3 DNA sequence: TGTGCCAGCAGGACGGACAGGGAGGGATACAATGAGCAGTTCTTC.

The V call is TRBV10-3, the J call TRBJ2-2; 7 bases map to TRBD2. J gave up 5 bases and V 0 bases, and 9 bases lay outside the gene matches. The CDR3 loop spans 17 amino acids. CDR1 is ENHRY and CDR2 is SYGVKD in the germline V gene. The CDR3 loop is CAISESNRGELTGELFF. The DNA of the CDR3 is TGTGCCATCAGTGAGTCGAACCGGGGGGAATTGACCGGGGAGCTGTTTTTT.

J is TRBJ2-7 and V is TRBV5-4, with TRBD1 matching 8 bases. Germline CDR1 and CDR2: SGHNT and YYREEE (reference sequence). CDR3 length: 14 residues. The junction had 5 bases not matched to a gene; V was cut back by 4 bases and J by 2 bases. Here the CDR3 DNA reads TGTGCCAGCAGCATAGAGACAGGGGCCTACGAGCAGTACTTC. Its translation is CASSIETGAYEQYF.

J is TRBJ2-5 and V is TRBV2; TRBD2 matches 9 bases. Germline-derived CDR1 and CDR2 are SNHLY and FYNNEI. CDR3 length: 15 amino acids. After removal of 4 bases from V and 3 bases from J, the junction contained 6 bases not matched to a gene. The CDR3 DNA reads as TGTGCCAGCAGTGCGGGATTAGCGGGAGAAGAGACCCAGTACTTC. Encoded protein: CASSAGLAGEETQYF.

The chain links TRBV29-1 to TRBJ2-1; D might be TRBD2 (6 bases). V was pared by 3 bases and J by 0 bases, with 12 bases between. The V gene's germline CDR1 is SQVTM and CDR2 ANQGSEA. This CDR3 contains 15 residues. The CDR3 loop reads CSVEGTPSSYNEQFF. In DNA form, the CDR3 reads TGCAGCGTTGAGGGGACTCCGAGCTCCTACAATGAGCAGTTCTTC.

The rearrangement links TRBV13 to TRBJ2-1; D perhaps matches TRBD2 (6 bases). The germline V and J ends were trimmed by 3 bases and 0 bases, with 12 bases remaining between them. The CDR3 is made up of 16 amino acids. Germline V gives CDR1 PRHDT, CDR2 FYEKMQ (reference sequence). DNA of the CDR3: TGTGCCAGCAGCTTGCTGCGGGGAAGCTCCTACAATGAGCAGTTCTTC. It specifies CASSLLRGSSYNEQFF.

This clone was counted once. The rearrangement joins TRBV5-4 to TRBJ2-3, with 8 bases lining up with TRBD1. Germline V gene lookup returns CDR1 SGHNT and CDR2 YYREEE (reference sequence). The CDR3 length is 15 residues. Trimming cost V 3 bases and J 0 bases; bases outside gene matches: 3. The CDR3: CASSSQGASTDTQYF. Here the CDR3 DNA reads TGTGCCAGCAGCTCCCAGGGGGCTAGCACAGATACGCAGTATTTT.

This clone came up once. This chain uses TRBV9 with TRBJ1-2; TRBD1 is a possible D gene (5 bases). V lost 10 bases and J 7 bases, leaving 11 bases between the germline ends. CDR3 length: 10 residues. The germline V gene has CDR1 SGDLS and CDR2 YYNGEE. Written as DNA, the CDR3 is TGTGCCTCCAGGGAGGGTGGCTACACCTTC. Residues: CASREGGYTF.

V and J are TRBV27 and TRBJ2-7; 11 nucleotides match TRBD2. CDR3 length: 16 amino acids. Trimming removed 4 bases from V and 5 bases from J; junction bases left unmatched: 10. The germline V gene encodes CDR1 MNHEY and CDR2 SMNVEV (reference sequence). The CDR3 here is CASSSLRGLAVHEQYF. The CDR3 nucleotides are TGTGCCAGCAGTTCCCTCCGGGGACTAGCGGTCCACGAGCAGTACTTC.